This T cell receptor (beta chain) emerged from a study of cytomegalovirus exposure and HLA in healthy donors. Study-level points and caveats: Most TCR sequences showed up rarely, but some public TCRs showed up in many donors. Per a later analysis, under 20,000 TCR beta sequences showed association with HLA alleles at 0.05 false discovery rate. In a later analysis, several top co-occurrence clusters appeared linked to parvovirus B19, influenza, CMV and Epstein-Barr virus.

Germline V gives CDR1 MNHEY, CDR2 SVGAGI. V shed 2 bases and J shed 3 bases, with 8 bases lying between them. There are 13 residues in the CDR3. Notes on this clone: Its antigen is as yet unknown.

With 60 Vbeta and 13 Jbeta primers, the PCR was carried out. The method was immunoSEQ multiplex PCR; TCRdb's version includes in-frame clones alone and lacks a portion of them. The sample lists about 220,000 clones, more than 65% occurring once. The V call is TRBV6-5, the J call TRBJ2-7; D uncertain. Sequenced sample: PBMCs. The receptor was derived from a woman in her 30s in good health and CMV-seronegative. For the CDR3, the DNA is TGTGCCAGCAGTTACCGGGTCAACTACGAGCAGTACTTC. Its translation is CASSYRVNYEQYF.